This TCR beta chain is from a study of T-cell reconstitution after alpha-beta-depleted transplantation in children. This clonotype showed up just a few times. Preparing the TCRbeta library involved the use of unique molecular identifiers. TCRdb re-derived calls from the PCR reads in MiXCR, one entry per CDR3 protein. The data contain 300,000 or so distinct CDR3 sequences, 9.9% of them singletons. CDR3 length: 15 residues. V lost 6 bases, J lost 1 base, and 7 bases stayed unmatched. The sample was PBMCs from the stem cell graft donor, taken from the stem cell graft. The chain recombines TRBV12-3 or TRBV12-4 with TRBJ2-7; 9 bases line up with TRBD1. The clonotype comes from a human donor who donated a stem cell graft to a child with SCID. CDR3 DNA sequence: TGTGCCAGCAGGCCCTCCGGGACAGGGTCCTACGAGCAGTACTTC. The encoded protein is CASRPSGTGSYEQYF.